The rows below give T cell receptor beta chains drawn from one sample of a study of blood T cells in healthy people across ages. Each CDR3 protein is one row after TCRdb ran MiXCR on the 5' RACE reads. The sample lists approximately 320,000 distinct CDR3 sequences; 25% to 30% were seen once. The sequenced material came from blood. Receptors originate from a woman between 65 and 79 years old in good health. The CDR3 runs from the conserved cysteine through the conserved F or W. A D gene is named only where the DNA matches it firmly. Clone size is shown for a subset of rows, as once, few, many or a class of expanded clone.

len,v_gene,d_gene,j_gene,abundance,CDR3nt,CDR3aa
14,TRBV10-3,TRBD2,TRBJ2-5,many,TGTGCCATCAGAGCGGGAGGGGGAGGAGAGACCCAGTACTTC,CAIRAGGGGETQYF
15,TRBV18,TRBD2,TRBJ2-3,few,TGTGCCAGCAGACCATCCAGCGGGGGCGCAGATACGCAGTATTTT,CASRPSSGGADTQYF
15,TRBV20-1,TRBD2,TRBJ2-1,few,TGCAGTGGTTCGGGGGGGCCGAGCTCCTACAATGAGCAGTTCTTC,CSGSGGPSSYNEQFF
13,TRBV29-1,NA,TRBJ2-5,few,TGCAGCGTTGAAAGGGCCCTCGGGGAGACCCAGTACTTC,CSVERALGETQYF
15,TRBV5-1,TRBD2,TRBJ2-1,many,TGCGCCAGCAGCTTTCTAGCGGACAACTACAATGAGCAGTTCTTC,CASSFLADNYNEQFF
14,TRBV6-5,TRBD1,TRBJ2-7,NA,TGTGCCAGCAGCCGTGGACAGGGGACGGGGGAGCAGTACTTC,CASSRGQGTGEQYF
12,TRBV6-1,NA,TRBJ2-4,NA,TGTGCCAGCAGTGAAGCCACAAACATTCAGTACTTC,CASSEATNIQYF
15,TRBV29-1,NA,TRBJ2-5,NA,TGCAGCGTTGAAGATGGTTCGCAGGGACAAGAGACCCAGTACTTC,CSVEDGSQGQETQYF
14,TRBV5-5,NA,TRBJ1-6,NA,TGTACCAGCAGCTTGGTCACAGGAAATTCACCCCTCCACTTT,CTSSLVTGNSPLHF
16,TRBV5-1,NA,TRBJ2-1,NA,TGCGCCAGCAGCGGGAGGTATACTCCTAAGTCCAATGAGCAGTTCTTC,CASSGRYTPKSNEQFF
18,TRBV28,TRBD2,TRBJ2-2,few,TGTGCCAGCAGTTCGGTGACTAGCGGGAGGGCCGTCGCCGGGGAGCTGTTTTTT,CASSSVTSGRAVAGELFF
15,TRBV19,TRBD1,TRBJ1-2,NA,TGTGCCAGTAGTACAGCCGGACAGGGGAACTATGGCTACACCTTC,CASSTAGQGNYGYTF
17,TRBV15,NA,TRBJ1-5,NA,TGTGCCACCAGCAGCCCTAAGAAACAGTATAGCAATCAGCCCCAGCATTTT,CATSSPKKQYSNQPQHF
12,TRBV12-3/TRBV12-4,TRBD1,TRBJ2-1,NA,TGTGCCAGCAAGTCACAGGGGGATGAGCAGTTCTTC,CASKSQGDEQFF
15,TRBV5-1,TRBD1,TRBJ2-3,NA,TGCGCCAGCAGCTCCCTGACAGGGGGCACAGATACGCAGTATTTT,CASSSLTGGTDTQYF
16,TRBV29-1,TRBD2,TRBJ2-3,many,TGCAGCGTTGGTGGGACTAGCGGGATTCTCTTAGATACGCAGTATTTT,CSVGGTSGILLDTQYF
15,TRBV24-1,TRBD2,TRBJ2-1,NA,TGTGCCACCTCGAAAACTAGCGGGACTTACAATGAGCAGCTCTTC,CATSKTSGTYNEQLF
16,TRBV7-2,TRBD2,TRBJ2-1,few,TGTGCCAGCAGCCGGGAGGGGCCTCTTCTGGACAATGAGCAGTTCTTC,CASSREGPLLDNEQFF
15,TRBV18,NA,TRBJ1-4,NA,TGTGCCAGCTCACCTCGTCAGGGAAATAATGAAAAACTGTTTTTT,CASSPRQGNNEKLFF
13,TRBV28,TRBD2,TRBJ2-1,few,TGTGCCAGCAGTCTCACGGGGGGGGATGAGCAGTTCTTC,CASSLTGGDEQFF
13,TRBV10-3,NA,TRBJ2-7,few,TGTGCCATTGTTCCGGACAACTCCTACGAGCAGTACTTC,CAIVPDNSYEQYF
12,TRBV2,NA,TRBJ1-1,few,TGTGCCAGCCGGGGTATGGACACTGAAGCTTTCTTT,CASRGMDTEAFF
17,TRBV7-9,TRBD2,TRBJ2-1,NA,TGTGCCAGCAGCTGGCGACTAGCGGGAGGCCTCTACAATGAGCAGTTCTTC,CASSWRLAGGLYNEQFF
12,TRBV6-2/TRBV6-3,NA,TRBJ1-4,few,TGTGCCAGCAGCCGGGACACCCGAAAACTGTTTTTT,CASSRDTRKLFF
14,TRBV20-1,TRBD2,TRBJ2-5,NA,TGCAGTGCTCCGGAGGGAGGGATTGTGGAGACCCAGTACTTC,CSAPEGGIVETQYF
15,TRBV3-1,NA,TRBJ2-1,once,TGTGCCAGCAGCCAAGGCTCGGGAACCTTCTTGGAGCATTTCTTC,CASSQGSGTFLEHFF
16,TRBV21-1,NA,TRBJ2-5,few,TGTGCCAGCAGCCTTTATGGACAGGGGCGATACGAGACCCAGTACTTC,CASSLYGQGRYETQYF
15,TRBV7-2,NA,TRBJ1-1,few,TGTGCCAGCAGTCAAAAGGGGCCCTTTAACACTGAAGCTTTCTTT,CASSQKGPFNTEAFF
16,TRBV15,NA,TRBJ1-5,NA,TGTGCCACCAGCAGAGATGACCCCCGTAGCAATCAGCCCCAGCATTTT,CATSRDDPRSNQPQHF
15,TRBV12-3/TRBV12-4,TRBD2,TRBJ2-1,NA,TGTGCCAGCACCCCCGGGACTAGCGGGGCCAATGAGCAGTTCTTC,CASTPGTSGANEQFF
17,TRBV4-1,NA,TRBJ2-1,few,TGCGCCAGCAGCCTAACACCTCAGGGCAGCTCCTACAATGAGCAGTTCTTC,CASSLTPQGSSYNEQFF
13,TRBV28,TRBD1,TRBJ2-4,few,TGTGCCAGCAGCAGAAACAGGGGGCGGGATCAGTACTTC,CASSRNRGRDQYF
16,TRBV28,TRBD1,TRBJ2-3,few,TGTGCCAGCAGATATATGGGGGACAGGTCCACAGATACGCAGTATTTT,CASRYMGDRSTDTQYF
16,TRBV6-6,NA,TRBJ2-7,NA,TGTGCCAGCAGTTACCTCCAATCTAGCAAGTCCTACGAGCAGTACTTC,CASSYLQSSKSYEQYF
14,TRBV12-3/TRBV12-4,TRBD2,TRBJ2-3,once,TGTGCCAGCACCACTAGCGGCAGCACAGATACGCAGTATTTT,CASTTSGSTDTQYF
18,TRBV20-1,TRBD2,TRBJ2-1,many,TGCAGTGCTAGAAGTCTCAGCGGGAGGAGGGCCTCCTACAATGAGCAGTTCTTC,CSARSLSGRRASYNEQFF
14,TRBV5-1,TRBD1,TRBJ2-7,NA,TGCGCCAACAGCTTGGGACAGGGGGCGAGCGAGCAGTACTTC,CANSLGQGASEQYF
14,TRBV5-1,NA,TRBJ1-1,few,TGCGCCAGCAGCTTGGGATCCGGGAGAGATGAAGCTTTCTTT,CASSLGSGRDEAFF
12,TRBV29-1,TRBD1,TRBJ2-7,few,TGCAGCGCGGGACAGGAAGTAGGCGAGCAGTACTTC,CSAGQEVGEQYF
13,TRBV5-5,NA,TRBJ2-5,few,TGTGCCAGCAGCTTGGATGGGATGGAGACCCAGTACTTC,CASSLDGMETQYF
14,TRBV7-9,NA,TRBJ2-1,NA,TGTGCCAGCGAGGAGGGTAGCGTAAACAATGAGCAGTTCTTC,CASEEGSVNNEQFF
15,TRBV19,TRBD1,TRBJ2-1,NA,TGTGCCAGCACGGCCAGAGGGGGCTTCTACAATGAGCAGTTCTTC,CASTARGGFYNEQFF
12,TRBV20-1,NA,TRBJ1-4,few,TGCGGTGCTTGGACCCCCAGGGAAAAACTGTTTTTT,CGAWTPREKLFF
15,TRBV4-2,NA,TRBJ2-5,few,TGTGCCAGCAGCCAAGTCGTGTCAAGGGAGGAGACCCAGTACTTC,CASSQVVSREETQYF
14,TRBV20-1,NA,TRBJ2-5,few,TGCAGTGCTAGAGATACAGTGTACCTGAAGACCCAGTACTTC,CSARDTVYLKTQYF